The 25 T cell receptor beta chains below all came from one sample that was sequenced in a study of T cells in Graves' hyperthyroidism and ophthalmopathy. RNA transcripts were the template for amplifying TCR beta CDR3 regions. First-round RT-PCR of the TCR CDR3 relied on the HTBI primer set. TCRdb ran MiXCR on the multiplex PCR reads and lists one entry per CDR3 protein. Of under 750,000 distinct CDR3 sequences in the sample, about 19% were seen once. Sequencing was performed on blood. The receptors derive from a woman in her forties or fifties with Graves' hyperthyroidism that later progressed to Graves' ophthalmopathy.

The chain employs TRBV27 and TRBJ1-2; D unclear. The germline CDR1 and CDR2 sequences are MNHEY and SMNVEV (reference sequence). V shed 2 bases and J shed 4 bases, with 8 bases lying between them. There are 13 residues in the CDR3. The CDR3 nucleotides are TGTGCCAGCAGTTTAACTCAGTTCTATGGCTACACCTTC. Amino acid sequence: CASSLTQFYGYTF.

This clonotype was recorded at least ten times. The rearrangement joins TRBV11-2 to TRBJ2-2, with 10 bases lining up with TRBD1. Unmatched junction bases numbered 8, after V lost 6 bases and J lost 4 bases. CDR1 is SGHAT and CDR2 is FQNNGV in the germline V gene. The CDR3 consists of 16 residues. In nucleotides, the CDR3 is TGTGCCAGCAGATCCCCGGGACAGGGGATCACCGGGGAGCTGTTTTTT. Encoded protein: CASRSPGQGITGELFF.

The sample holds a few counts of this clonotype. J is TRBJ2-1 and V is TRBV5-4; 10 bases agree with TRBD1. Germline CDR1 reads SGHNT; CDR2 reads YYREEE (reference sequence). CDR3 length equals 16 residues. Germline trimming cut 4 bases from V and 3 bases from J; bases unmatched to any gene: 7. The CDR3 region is CASSRGQGPSYNEQFF. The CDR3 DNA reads TGTGCCAGCAGCCGGGGACAGGGGCCAAGCTACAATGAGCAGTTCTTC.

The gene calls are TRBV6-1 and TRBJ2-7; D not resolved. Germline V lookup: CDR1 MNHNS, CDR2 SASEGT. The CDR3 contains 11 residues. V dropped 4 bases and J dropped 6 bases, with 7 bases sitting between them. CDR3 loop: CASSVSVEQYF. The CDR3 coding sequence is TGTGCCAGCAGTGTTTCAGTCGAGCAGTACTTC.

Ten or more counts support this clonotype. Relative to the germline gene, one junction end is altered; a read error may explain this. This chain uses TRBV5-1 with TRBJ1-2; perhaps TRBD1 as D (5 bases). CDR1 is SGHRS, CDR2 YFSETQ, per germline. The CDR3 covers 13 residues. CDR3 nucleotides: TGTGCCAGCTCCCCCGGGACCAACTATGGCTACACCTTC. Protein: CASSPGTNYGYTF. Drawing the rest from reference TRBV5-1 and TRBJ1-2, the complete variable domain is KAGVTQTPRYLIKTRGQQVTLSCSPISGHRSVSWYQQTPGQGLQFLFEYFSETQRNKGNFPGRFSGRQFSNSRSEMNVSTLELGDSALYLCASSPGTNYGYTFGSGTRLTVV.

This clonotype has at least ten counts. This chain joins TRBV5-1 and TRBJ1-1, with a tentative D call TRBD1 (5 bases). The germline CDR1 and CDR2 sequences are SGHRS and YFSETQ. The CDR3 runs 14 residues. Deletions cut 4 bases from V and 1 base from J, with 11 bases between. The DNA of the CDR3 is TGCGCCAGCAGCATGCACACAGGGAACACTGAAGCTTTCTTT. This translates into CASSMHTGNTEAFF.

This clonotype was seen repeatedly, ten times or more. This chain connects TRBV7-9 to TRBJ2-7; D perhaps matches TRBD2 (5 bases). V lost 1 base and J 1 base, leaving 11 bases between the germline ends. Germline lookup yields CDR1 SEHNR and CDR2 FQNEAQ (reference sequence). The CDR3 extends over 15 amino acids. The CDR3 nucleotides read TGTGCCAGCAGCTTAGACCTCGGCGGGTCCTACGAGCAGTACTTC. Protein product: CASSLDLGGSYEQYF.

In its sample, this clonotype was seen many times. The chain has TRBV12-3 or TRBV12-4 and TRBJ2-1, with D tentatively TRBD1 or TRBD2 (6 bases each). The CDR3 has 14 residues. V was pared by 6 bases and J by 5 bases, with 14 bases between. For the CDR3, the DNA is TGTGCCAGCAGCCAGGGGCCGGGAGACAATGAGCAGTTCTTC. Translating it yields CASSQGPGDNEQFF.

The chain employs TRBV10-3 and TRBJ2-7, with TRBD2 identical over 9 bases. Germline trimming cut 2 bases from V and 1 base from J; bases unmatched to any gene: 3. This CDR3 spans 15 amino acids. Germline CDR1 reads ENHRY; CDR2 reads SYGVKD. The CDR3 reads CAISETGLASYEQYF. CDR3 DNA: TGTGCCATCAGTGAGACGGGACTAGCATCCTACGAGCAGTACTTC.

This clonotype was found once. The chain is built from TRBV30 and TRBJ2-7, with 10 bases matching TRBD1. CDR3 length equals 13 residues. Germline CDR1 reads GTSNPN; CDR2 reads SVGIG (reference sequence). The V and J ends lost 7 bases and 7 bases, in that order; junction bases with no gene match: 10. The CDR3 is CAFRQGAAGEQYF. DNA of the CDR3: TGTGCCTTTCGACAGGGGGCTGCCGGAGAGCAGTACTTC.

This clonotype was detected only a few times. DNA for the CDR3: TGTGCCAGCAGTTGGACGGGGAACTATGGCTACACCTTC. Its translation: CASSWTGNYGYTF. The chain joins TRBV6-2 or TRBV6-3 to TRBJ1-2; D unclear. The germline V gene encodes CDR1 MNHEY and CDR2 SVGEGT. CDR3 length: 13 residues. The V end was cut by 4 bases, the J end by 2 bases, with 8 bases between.

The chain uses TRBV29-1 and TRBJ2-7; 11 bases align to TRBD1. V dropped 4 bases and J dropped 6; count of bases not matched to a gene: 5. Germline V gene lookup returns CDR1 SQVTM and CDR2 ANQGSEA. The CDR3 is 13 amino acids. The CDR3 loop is CSVGGTGGREQYF. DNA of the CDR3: TGCAGCGTTGGTGGGACAGGGGGACGCGAGCAGTACTTC.

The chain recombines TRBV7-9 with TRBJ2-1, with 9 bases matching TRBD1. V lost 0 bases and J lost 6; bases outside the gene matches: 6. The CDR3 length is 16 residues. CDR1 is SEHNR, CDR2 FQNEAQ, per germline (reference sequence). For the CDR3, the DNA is TGTGCCAGCAGCTTAGCGCGGGACAGGGAGGGCAATGAGCAGTTCTTC. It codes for CASSLARDREGNEQFF.

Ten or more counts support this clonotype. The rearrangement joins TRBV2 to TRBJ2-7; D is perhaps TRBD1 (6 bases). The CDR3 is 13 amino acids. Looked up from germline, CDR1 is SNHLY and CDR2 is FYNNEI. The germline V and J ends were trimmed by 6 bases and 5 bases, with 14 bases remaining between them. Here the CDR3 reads CASSNRVLNEQYF. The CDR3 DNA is TGTGCCAGCAGCAACAGGGTCCTGAACGAGCAGTACTTC.

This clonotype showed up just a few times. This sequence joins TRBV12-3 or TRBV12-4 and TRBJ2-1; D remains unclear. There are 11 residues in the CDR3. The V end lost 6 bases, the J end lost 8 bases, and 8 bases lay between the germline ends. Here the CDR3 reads CASRRDYEQFF. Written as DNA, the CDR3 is TGTGCCAGCAGGAGAGACTATGAGCAGTTCTTC.

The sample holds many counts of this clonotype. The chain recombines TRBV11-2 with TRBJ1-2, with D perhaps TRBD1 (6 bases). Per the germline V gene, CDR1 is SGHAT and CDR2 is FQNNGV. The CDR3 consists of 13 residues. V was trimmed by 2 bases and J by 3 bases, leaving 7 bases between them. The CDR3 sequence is CASSLRTDYGYTF. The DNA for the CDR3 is TGTGCCAGCAGCTTAAGGACAGACTATGGCTACACCTTC.

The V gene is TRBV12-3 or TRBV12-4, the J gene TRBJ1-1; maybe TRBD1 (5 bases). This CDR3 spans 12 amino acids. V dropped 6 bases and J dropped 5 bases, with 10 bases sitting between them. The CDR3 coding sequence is TGTGCCAGCAGACAGGTCCGGACTGAAGCTTTCTTT. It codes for CASRQVRTEAFF.

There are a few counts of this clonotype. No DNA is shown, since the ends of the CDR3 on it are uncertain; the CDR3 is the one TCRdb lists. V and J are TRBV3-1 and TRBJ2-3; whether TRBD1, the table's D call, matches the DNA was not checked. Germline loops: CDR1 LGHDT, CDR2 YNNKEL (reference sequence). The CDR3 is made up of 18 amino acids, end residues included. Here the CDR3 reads CASSQGPSFFGAGDTQYF.

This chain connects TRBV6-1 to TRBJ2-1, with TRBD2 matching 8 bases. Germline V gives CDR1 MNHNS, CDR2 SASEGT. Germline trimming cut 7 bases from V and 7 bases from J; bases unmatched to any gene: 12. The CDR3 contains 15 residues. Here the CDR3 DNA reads TGTGCCAGCACCCGAATCTATATAGCGGGAAATGAGCAGTTCTTC. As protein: CASTRIYIAGNEQFF.

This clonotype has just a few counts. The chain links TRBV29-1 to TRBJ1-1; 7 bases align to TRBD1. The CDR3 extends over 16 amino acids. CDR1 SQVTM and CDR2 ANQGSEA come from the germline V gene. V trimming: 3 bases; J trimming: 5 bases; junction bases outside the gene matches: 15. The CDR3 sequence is CSVDPPGTGVETEAFF. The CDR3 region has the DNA TGCAGCGTTGATCCCCCGGGAACAGGGGTGGAAACTGAAGCTTTCTTT.

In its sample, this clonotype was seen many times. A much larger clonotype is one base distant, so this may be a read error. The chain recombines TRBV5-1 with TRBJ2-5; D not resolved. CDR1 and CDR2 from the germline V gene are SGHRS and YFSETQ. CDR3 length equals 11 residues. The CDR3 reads CASRSQETQYF. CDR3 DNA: TGTGCCAGCAGATCCCAAGAGACCCAGTACTTC.

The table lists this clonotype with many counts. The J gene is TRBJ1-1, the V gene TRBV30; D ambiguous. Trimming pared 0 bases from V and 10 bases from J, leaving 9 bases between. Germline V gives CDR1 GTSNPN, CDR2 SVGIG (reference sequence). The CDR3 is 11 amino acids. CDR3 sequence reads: CAWSVPRSAFF. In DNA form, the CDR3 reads TGTGCCTGGAGTGTACCCCGCTCAGCTTTCTTT.

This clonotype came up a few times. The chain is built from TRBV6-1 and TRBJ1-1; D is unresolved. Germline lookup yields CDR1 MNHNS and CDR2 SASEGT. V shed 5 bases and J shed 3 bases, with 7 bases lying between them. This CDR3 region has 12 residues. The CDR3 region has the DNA TGTGCCAGCAGTCAAAAGGACACTGAAGCTTTCTTT. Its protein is CASSQKDTEAFF.

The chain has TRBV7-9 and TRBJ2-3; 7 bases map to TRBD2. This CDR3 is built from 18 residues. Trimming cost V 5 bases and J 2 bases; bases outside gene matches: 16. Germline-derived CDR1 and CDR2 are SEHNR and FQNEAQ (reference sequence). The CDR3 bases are TGTGCCAGCAGCCCGGGGGATTCTGCGGGGGAAAACACAGATACGCAGTATTTT. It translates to CASSPGDSAGENTDTQYF.

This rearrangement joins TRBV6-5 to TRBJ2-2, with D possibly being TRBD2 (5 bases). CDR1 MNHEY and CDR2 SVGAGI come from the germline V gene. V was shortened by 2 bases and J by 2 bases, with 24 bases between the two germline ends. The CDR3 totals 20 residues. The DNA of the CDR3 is TGTGCCAGCAGTTACCCCCGAGGCCTACGATCCCGACTAAACACCGGGGAGCTGTTTTTT. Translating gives CASSYPRGLRSRLNTGELFF.